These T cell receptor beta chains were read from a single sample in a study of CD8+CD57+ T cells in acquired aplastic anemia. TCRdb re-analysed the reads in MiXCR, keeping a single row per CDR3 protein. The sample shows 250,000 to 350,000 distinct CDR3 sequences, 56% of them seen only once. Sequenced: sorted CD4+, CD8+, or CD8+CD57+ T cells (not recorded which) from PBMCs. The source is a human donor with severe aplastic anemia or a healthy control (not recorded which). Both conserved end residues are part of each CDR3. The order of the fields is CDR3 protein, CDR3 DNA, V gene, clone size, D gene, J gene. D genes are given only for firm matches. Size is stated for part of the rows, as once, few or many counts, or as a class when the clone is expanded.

CDR3: CSARDRGQGINTGELFF
DNA: TGCAGTGCTAGAGATAGGGGACAGGGCATTAACACCGGGGAGCTGTTTTTT
V: TRBV20-1
size: many
D: TRBD1
J: TRBJ2-2

CDR3: CASSSGASSYEQYF
DNA: TGTGCCAGCAGCTCAGGAGCCAGTTCCTACGAGCAGTACTTC
V: TRBV7-2
size: .
D: .
J: TRBJ2-7

CDR3: CSVHNDRGRSETQYF
DNA: TGCAGCGTTCATAATGACAGGGGGCGGTCAGAGACCCAGTACTTC
V: TRBV29-1
size: .
D: TRBD1
J: TRBJ2-5

CDR3: CASSLAQVSPLHF
DNA: TGTGCCAGCAGCTTGGCGCAGGTTTCACCCCTCCACTTT
V: TRBV5-4
size: .
D: .
J: TRBJ1-6

CDR3: CASSPPSTDTQYF
DNA: TGTGCCAGCTCACCACCGAGCACAGATACGCAGTATTTT
V: TRBV18
size: many
D: .
J: TRBJ2-3

CDR3: CASSLATSGRGETQYF
DNA: TGTGCCAGCAGCTTAGCAACTAGCGGGCGAGGGGAGACCCAGTACTTC
V: TRBV5-5
size: few
D: TRBD2
J: TRBJ2-5

CDR3: CASSRGTSGSYEQYF
DNA: TGTGCCAGCAGCCGCGGGACTAGCGGATCCTACGAGCAGTACTTC
V: TRBV7-2
size: once
D: TRBD2
J: TRBJ2-7

CDR3: CASIERSSYNEQFF
DNA: TGTGCCAGTATCGAGCGGAGCTCCTACAATGAGCAGTTCTTC
V: TRBV19
size: many
D: .
J: TRBJ2-1

CDR3: CASSATQTGAQYF
DNA: TGTGCCAGTAGTGCCACCCAGACGGGGGCCCAGTACTTC
V: TRBV19
size: many
D: .
J: TRBJ2-5

CDR3: CASSPQPWSSYEQYF
DNA: TGTGCCAGTTCCCCCCAGCCTTGGAGCTCCTACGAGCAGTACTTC
V: TRBV19
size: many
D: .
J: TRBJ2-7

CDR3: CATQGRLYRDTQYF
DNA: TGTGCCACCCAGGGGAGACTTTACCGAGATACGCAGTATTTT
V: TRBV19
size: few
D: .
J: TRBJ2-3

CDR3: CSAIRRANTEAFF
DNA: TGCAGTGCTATCCGCAGGGCGAACACTGAAGCTTTCTTT
V: TRBV20-1
size: many
D: .
J: TRBJ1-1

CDR3: CATSRDEGAGNTIYF
DNA: TGTGCCACCAGCAGAGATGAGGGGGCCGGAAACACCATATATTTT
V: TRBV15
size: .
D: TRBD1
J: TRBJ1-3

CDR3: CASSGWGDYGYTF
DNA: TGCGCCAGCAGTGGTTGGGGAGACTATGGCTACACCTTC
V: TRBV5-1
size: many
D: .
J: TRBJ1-2

CDR3: CASSQTGSNQPQHF
DNA: TGTGCCAGCAGCCAAACAGGGAGCAATCAGCCCCAGCATTTT
V: TRBV7-8
size: .
D: .
J: TRBJ1-5

CDR3: CSSTEQGGGTEASF
DNA: TGTTCCAGCACCGAACAGGGCGGGGGGACTGAAGCTTCCTTT
V: TRBV7-9
size: .
D: .
J: TRBJ1-1

CDR3: CSARLSPLAGAPGEQFF
DNA: TGCAGTGCTAGATTATCCCCCCTAGCGGGGGCACCGGGGGAGCAGTTCTTC
V: TRBV20-1
size: many
D: TRBD2
J: TRBJ2-1

CDR3: CSAVGGWTDTQYF
DNA: TGCAGCGCGGTAGGGGGTTGGACAGATACGCAGTATTTT
V: TRBV29-1
size: few
D: .
J: TRBJ2-3

CDR3: CASRQRTHTDTQYF
DNA: TGTGCCAGCAGACAAAGGACACACACAGATACGCAGTATTTT
V: TRBV7-2
size: many
D: .
J: TRBJ2-3

CDR3: CASSSYRGTHTDTQYF
DNA: TGTGCCAGCAGCTCCTACAGGGGAACACACACAGATACGCAGTATTTT
V: TRBV5-8
size: many
D: TRBD1
J: TRBJ2-3

CDR3: CSARTGDTEAFF
DNA: TGCAGTGCTAGGACAGGGGACACTGAAGCTTTCTTT
V: TRBV20-1
size: many
D: TRBD1
J: TRBJ1-1